The entry that follows covers one T cell receptor beta chain sequence. Its antigen remains unidentified. V was pared by 5 bases and J by 5 bases, with 18 bases between. CDR3 length: 15 residues. The germline V gene encodes CDR1 SEHNR and CDR2 FQNEAQ (reference sequence). Amplification used 60 Vbeta primers and 13 Jbeta primers. Authors' data handling: Per a later analysis, the number of unique TCR beta chains was about 78 million, of which roughly 10 million were shared. Assay: immunoSEQ multiplex PCR; the TCRdb copy retains only in-frame clones and omits some. The DNA gave D and trimming, while V, J and clone size come from that table. The table has approximately 88,000 clones, 60% to 80% seen once; the top ten hold more than 3.5%. This sample is drawn from a study of cytomegalovirus exposure and HLA in healthy donors. General study findings and limits: When the data were analyzed later, several of the most significant clusters appeared to be linked to common viral pathogens. HLA alleles were associated with 15,000 to 20,000 TCR beta sequences in a later analysis at 0.05 false discovery rate.

The chain joins TRBV7-9 to TRBJ2-5, with D maybe TRBD2 (6 bases). The receptor was isolated from a man aged 25 to 40 in good health and CMV-seronegative. The sequenced material came from PBMCs. The CDR3 DNA reads TGTGCCAGCAGCGAGGGACTCCGAGGGTTCGAGACCCAGTACTTC. Amino acid sequence: CASSEGLRGFETQYF. Full variable domain (outside the CDR3, taken from reference TRBV7-9 and TRBJ2-5): DTGVSQNPRHKITKRGQNVTFRCDPISEHNRLYWYRQTLGQGPEFLTYFQNEAQLEKSRLLSDRFSAERPKGSFSTLEIQRTEQGDSAMYLCASSEGLRGFETQYFGPGTRLLVL.